The 20 T cell receptor beta chains given below trace back to one sample, sequenced in a study of control samples from healthy donors and cancer patients. Libraries were prepared by immunoSEQ multiplex PCR; TCRdb keeps only in-frame clonotypes and omits some of them. The table lists approximately 150,000 clones, approximately 94% of them singletons. Sequencing input: blood. These receptors were taken from a woman younger than 35 in good health.

The chain has TRBV10-3 and TRBJ1-1; perhaps TRBD1 as D (5 bases). Germline V lookup: CDR1 ENHRY, CDR2 SYGVKD. Trimming stripped 8 bases from V and 0 bases from J, with 13 bases between. This CDR3 region has 14 residues. CDR3 coding DNA: TGTGCCATCGGCCAGGGATACTTGAACACTGAAGCTTTCTTT. This codes for CAIGQGYLNTEAFF.

The J gene is TRBJ1-5, the V gene TRBV19, with unresolved D. Trimming left V 7 bases short and J 2 bases short, with 18 bases between. The CDR3 covers 16 residues. Germline values: CDR1 LNHDA, CDR2 SQIVND (reference sequence). The CDR3 sequence: CASIKTGGFGNQPQHF. For the CDR3, the DNA is TGTGCCAGTATCAAAACCGGCGGGTTTGGCAATCAGCCCCAGCATTTT.

The chain uses TRBV12-3 or TRBV12-4 and TRBJ1-2; no reliable D call. The V end was cut by 2 bases, the J end by 4 bases, with 8 bases between. This CDR3 is built from 13 residues. In DNA form, the CDR3 reads TGTGCCAGCAGTTTAAAGGGTATCTATGGCTACACCTTC. As protein: CASSLKGIYGYTF.

This chain uses TRBV7-6 with TRBJ2-2, with 7 bases fitting TRBD1. V lost 2 bases and J lost 2; bases outside the gene matches: 8. This CDR3 is 17 amino acids long. Germline V gene data show CDR1 as SGHVS and CDR2 as FNYEAQ. The DNA of the CDR3 is TGTGCCAGCAGCTTAATTTGGACAGGAACTAACACCGGGGAGCTGTTTTTT. Its translation: CASSLIWTGTNTGELFF.

The chain has TRBV5-4 and TRBJ2-7; 11 nucleotides match TRBD2. Unmatched junction bases numbered 10, after V lost 4 bases and J lost 4 bases. The CDR3 covers 16 residues. Germline V CDR1 and CDR2: SGHNT, YYREEE (reference sequence). This chain's CDR3 is CASSDQNRLAGYEQYF. The CDR3 DNA is TGTGCCAGCAGCGATCAAAACCGACTAGCGGGATACGAGCAGTACTTC. Drawing the rest from reference TRBV5-4 and TRBJ2-7, the complete variable domain is ETGVTQSPTHLIKTRGQQVTLRCSSQSGHNTVSWYQQALGQGPQFIFQYYREEENGRGNFPPRFSGLQFPNYSSELNVNALELDDSALYLCASSDQNRLAGYEQYFGPGTRLTVT.

The chain carries TRBV7-2 and TRBJ1-5; D remains unclear. The CDR3 spans 13 residues. Trimming shortened V by 1 base and J by 4 bases, and 5 bases separated the two germline ends. The germline CDR1 and CDR2 sequences are SGHTA and FQGNSA. Here the CDR3 reads CASSLEANQPQHF. The CDR3 nucleotides are TGTGCCAGCAGCTTAGAGGCAAATCAGCCCCAGCATTTT. Filled out from reference TRBV7-2 and TRBJ1-5, the complete variable domain reads GAGVSQSPSNKVTEKGKDVELRCDPISGHTALYWYRQSLGQGLEFLIYFQGNSAPDKSGLPSDRFSAERTGGSVSTLTIQRTQQEDSAVYLCASSLEANQPQHFGDGTRLSIL.

The chain carries TRBV19 and TRBJ1-5, with D uncertain. CDR1 LNHDA and CDR2 SQIVND come from the germline V gene (reference sequence). This CDR3 is built from 11 residues. V was pared by 10 bases and J by 11 bases, with 15 bases between. The CDR3 DNA sequence: TGTGCCACCGCACAGTCAAGGGCCCAGCATTTT. Translating it yields CATAQSRAQHF.

This clone was found a few times. The chain is built from TRBV19 and TRBJ1-5, with D unresolved. Looked up from germline, CDR1 is LNHDA and CDR2 is SQIVND (reference sequence). This CDR3 region has 17 residues. V was shortened by 7 bases and J by 2 bases, with 21 bases between the two germline ends. The CDR3 DNA is TGTGCCAGTACGGGCCTATTTGTGGGATTAGGCAATCAGCCCCAGCATTTT. This codes for CASTGLFVGLGNQPQHF.

The CDR3 DNA is TGTGCCACCAGTGATAACTACCAAGAGACCCAGTACTTC. The encoded protein is CATSDNYQETQYF. This chain links TRBV24-1 with TRBJ2-5, with unresolved D. V was trimmed by 3 bases and J by 0 bases, leaving 4 bases between them. This CDR3 has 13 amino acids. Per germline, CDR1 KGHDR and CDR2 SFDVKD.

V usage is TRBV5-1 and J usage is TRBJ2-6; possibly TRBD2 for D (5 bases). CDR1 SGHRS and CDR2 YFSETQ come from the germline V gene. CDR3 size: 17 residues. Between the trimmed V and J ends, which lost 1 base and 1 base, there was a span of 12 bases. CDR3 region: CASSLTAGRSGANVLTF. CDR3 nucleotide sequence: TGCGCCAGCAGCTTGACGGCTGGGAGATCTGGGGCCAACGTCCTGACTTTC.

This chain joins TRBV11-3 and TRBJ1-1; D call uncertain. V was pared by 5 bases and J by 4 bases, with 5 bases between. Germline V lookup: CDR1 SGHNT, CDR2 YENEEA. The CDR3 is made up of 11 amino acids. In nucleotides, the CDR3 is TGTGCCAGCAGCCGGGTCACTGAAGCTTTCTTT. Translation: CASSRVTEAFF.

The J gene is TRBJ1-5, the V gene TRBV2, with 8 bases that match TRBD1. The germline gives CDR1 SNHLY, CDR2 FYNNEI. This CDR3 is built from 17 residues. V shed 3 bases, J shed 7 bases, and the junction held 14 bases outside the gene matches. CDR3 amino acids: CASSDRDRRLEGQPQHF. CDR3 DNA sequence: TGTGCCAGCAGTGACCGGGACAGGAGACTTGAGGGACAGCCCCAGCATTTT.

The V gene is TRBV2, the J gene TRBJ2-7; D is unclear. The CDR3 runs 11 residues. With 5 bases removed from V and 0 bases from J, the gap between germline ends came to 2 bases. Germline assignment: CDR1 SNHLY and CDR2 FYNNEI. CDR3 in amino acids: CASSYSYEQYF. Here the CDR3 DNA reads TGTGCCAGCAGTTACTCCTACGAGCAGTACTTC.

The V and J genes are TRBV4-2 and TRBJ1-1; no firm D call. V dropped 0 bases and J dropped 5 bases, with 10 bases sitting between them. The germline V gene encodes CDR1 LGHNA and CDR2 YNFKEQ. This CDR3 has 14 amino acids. The CDR3, as DNA: TGTGCCAGCAGCCAAGATTTCCGGAGGACTGAAGCTTTCTTT. Protein: CASSQDFRRTEAFF.

This chain links TRBV5-8 with TRBJ1-5; 8 bases fit TRBD1. Germline trimming cut 4 bases from V and 1 base from J; bases unmatched to any gene: 7. Germline lookup yields CDR1 SGHTS and CDR2 YDEGEE. CDR3 size: 16 residues. The CDR3 DNA follows: TGTGCCAGCAGCCGAGGACAGGGCGGGAGCAATCAGCCCCAGCATTTT. Encoded protein: CASSRGQGGSNQPQHF.

J is TRBJ1-5 and V is TRBV19, with 8 bases fitting TRBD1. The germline gives CDR1 LNHDA, CDR2 SQIVND (reference sequence). Germline trimming cut 6 bases from V and 7 bases from J; bases unmatched to any gene: 5. The CDR3 runs to 13 residues. This CDR3 is CASRTGAGQPQHF. The CDR3 DNA reads TGTGCCAGTAGGACAGGGGCAGGGCAGCCCCAGCATTTT.

The V gene is TRBV7-8, the J gene TRBJ1-4; 8 nucleotides align to TRBD1. Germline CDR1 SGHVS, CDR2 FQNEAQ. This CDR3 is 15 amino acids long. V dropped 7 bases and J dropped 5; count of bases not matched to a gene: 9. Here the CDR3 DNA reads TGTGCCAGCATTAAAGAACGGACAGGGAATGAAAAACTGTTTTTT. It encodes CASIKERTGNEKLFF.

This clone was observed a single time. This chain uses TRBV28 with TRBJ1-3, with D perhaps TRBD1 (5 bases). The germline V gene encodes CDR1 MDHEN and CDR2 SYDVKM. V dropped 2 bases and J dropped 0 bases, with 11 bases sitting between them. The length of the CDR3 is 16 residues. CDR3 DNA sequence: TGTGCCAGCAGTTTACCGGCAGGGCCCTCTGGAAACACCATATATTTT. It translates to CASSLPAGPSGNTIYF.

This chain joins TRBV5-4 and TRBJ2-1; 9 positions agree with TRBD2. The CDR3 length is 15 residues. Germline lookup yields CDR1 SGHNT and CDR2 YYREEE (reference sequence). V lost 0 bases, J lost 6 bases, and 4 bases stayed unmatched. CDR3 sequence (DNA): TGTGCCAGCAGCTTGGGGGGGACTAGCCGCAATGAGCAGTTCTTC. This translates into CASSLGGTSRNEQFF.

The V call is TRBV3-1 (or the pseudogene TRBV3-2), the J call TRBJ1-4, with 10 bases aligning to TRBD1. CDR1 is LGHDT, CDR2 YNNKEL, per germline (reference sequence). V lost 4 bases and J lost 7; bases outside the gene matches: 6. The CDR3 consists of 15 residues. The CDR3 region is CASSPSRDRGEKLFF. Written as DNA, the CDR3 is TGTGCCAGCAGCCCTTCCCGGGACAGGGGTGAAAAACTGTTTTTT.